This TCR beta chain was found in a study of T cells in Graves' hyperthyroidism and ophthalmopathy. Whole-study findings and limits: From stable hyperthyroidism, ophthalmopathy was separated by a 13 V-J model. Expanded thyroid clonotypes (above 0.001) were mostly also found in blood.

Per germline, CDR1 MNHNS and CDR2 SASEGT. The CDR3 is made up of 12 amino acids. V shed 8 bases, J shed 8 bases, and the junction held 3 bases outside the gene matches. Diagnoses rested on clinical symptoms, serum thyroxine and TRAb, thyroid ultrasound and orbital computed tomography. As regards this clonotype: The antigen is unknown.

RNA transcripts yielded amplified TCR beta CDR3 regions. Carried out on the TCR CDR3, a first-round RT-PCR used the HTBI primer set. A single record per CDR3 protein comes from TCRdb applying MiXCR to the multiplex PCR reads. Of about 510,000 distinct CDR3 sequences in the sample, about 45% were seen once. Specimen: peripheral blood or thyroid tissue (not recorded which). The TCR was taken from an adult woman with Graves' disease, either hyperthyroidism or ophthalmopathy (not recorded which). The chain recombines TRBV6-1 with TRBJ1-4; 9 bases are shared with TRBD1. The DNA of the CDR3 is TGTGCCAGCGGGACAGGGAAAGAAAAACTGTTTTTT. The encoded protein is CASGTGKEKLFF.